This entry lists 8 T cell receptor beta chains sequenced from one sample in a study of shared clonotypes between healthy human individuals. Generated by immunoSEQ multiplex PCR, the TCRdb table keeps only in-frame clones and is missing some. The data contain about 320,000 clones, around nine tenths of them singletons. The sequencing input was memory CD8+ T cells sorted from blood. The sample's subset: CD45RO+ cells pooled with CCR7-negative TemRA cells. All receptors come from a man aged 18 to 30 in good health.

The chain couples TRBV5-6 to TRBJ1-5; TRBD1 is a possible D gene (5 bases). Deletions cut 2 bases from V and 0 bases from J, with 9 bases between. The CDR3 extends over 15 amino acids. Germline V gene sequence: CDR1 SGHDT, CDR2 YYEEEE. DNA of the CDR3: TGTGCCAGCAGCTTCGGGGGGGATAGCAATCAGCCCCAGCATTTT. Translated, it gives CASSFGGDSNQPQHF.

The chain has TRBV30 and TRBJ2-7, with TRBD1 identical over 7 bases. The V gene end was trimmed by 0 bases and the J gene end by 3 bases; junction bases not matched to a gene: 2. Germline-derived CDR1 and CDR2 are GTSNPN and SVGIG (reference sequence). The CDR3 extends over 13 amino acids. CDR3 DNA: TGTGCCTGGAGTGTGGGACAGAACTACGAGCAGTACTTC. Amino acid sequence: CAWSVGQNYEQYF.

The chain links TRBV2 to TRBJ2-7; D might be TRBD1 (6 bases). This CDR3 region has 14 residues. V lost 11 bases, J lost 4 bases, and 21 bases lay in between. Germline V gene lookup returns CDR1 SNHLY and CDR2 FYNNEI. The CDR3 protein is CACHIGDTQYEQYF. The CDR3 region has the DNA TGTGCCTGCCATATCGGGGACACGCAATACGAGCAGTACTTC.

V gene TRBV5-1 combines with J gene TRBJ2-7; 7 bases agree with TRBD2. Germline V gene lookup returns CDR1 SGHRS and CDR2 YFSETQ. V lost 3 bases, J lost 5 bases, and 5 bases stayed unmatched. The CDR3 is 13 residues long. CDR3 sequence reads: CASSWTSTHEQYF. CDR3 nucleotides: TGCGCCAGCAGCTGGACTAGTACCCACGAGCAGTACTTC.

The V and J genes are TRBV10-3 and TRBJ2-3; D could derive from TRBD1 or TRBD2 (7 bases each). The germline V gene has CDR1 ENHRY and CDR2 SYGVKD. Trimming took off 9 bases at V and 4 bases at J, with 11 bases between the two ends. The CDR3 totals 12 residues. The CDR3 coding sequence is TGTGCCATAGCAGGGGGGGCAGATACGCAGTATTTT. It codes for CAIAGGADTQYF.

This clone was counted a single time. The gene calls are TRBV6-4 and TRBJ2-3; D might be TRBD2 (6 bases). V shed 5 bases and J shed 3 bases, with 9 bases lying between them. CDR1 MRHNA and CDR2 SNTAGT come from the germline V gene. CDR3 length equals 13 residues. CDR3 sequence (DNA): TGTGCCAGCAGTAATAGCGGAACAGATACGCAGTATTTT. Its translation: CASSNSGTDTQYF.

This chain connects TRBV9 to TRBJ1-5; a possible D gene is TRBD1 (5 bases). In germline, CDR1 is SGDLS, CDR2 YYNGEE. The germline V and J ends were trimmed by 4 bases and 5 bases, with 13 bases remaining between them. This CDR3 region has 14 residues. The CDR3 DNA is TGTGCCAGCAGCCCCGGGGCGGTCCATCAGCCCCAGCATTTT. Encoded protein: CASSPGAVHQPQHF.

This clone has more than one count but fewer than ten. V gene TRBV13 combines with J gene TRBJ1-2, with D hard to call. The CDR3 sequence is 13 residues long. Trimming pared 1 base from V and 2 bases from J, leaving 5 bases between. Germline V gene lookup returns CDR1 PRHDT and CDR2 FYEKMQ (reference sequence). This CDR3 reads CASSLEGNYGYTF. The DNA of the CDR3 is TGTGCCAGCAGCTTAGAGGGAAACTATGGCTACACCTTC. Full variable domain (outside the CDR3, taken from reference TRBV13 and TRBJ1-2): AAGVIQSPRHLIKEKRETATLKCYPIPRHDTVYWYQQGPGQDPQFLISFYEKMQSDKGSIPDRFSAQQFSDYHSELNMSSLELGDSALYFCASSLEGNYGYTFGSGTRLTVV.